One sample yielded the 32 T cell receptor beta chains listed below, sequenced in a study of early T cells in non-severe SARS-CoV-2 infection. TCRdb analysed the 5' RACE reads with MiXCR anew, one entry per CDR3 protein. Counted here are around 30,000 distinct CDR3 sequences, around 6% occurring once; the ten biggest clones make up less than 10%. The specimen sequenced was whole blood. The receptor set was obtained from an adult who was a healthcare worker with PCR-confirmed SARS-CoV-2 infection or an uninfected control (not recorded which).

In its sample, this clonotype was seen many times. The chain couples TRBV7-9 to TRBJ1-6; 9 bases align to TRBD1. The germline gives CDR1 SEHNR, CDR2 FQNEAQ (reference sequence). The V and J ends lost 5 bases and 5 bases, in that order; junction bases with no gene match: 7. This CDR3 has 16 amino acids. The CDR3 nucleotides are TGTGCCAGCAGCCCTGTTCGGACAGGGGATAATTCACCCCTCCACTTT. Protein product: CASSPVRTGDNSPLHF.

This clonotype has a count of ten or more. At one of its ends the junction is not consistent with the germline gene, which may arise from a read error. The CDR3 reads CASREALWSGANVLIF. The DNA for the CDR3 is TGTGCCAGCAGGGAAGCGCTCTGGTCGGGGGCCAACGTCCTGATTTTC. This sequence joins TRBV28 and TRBJ2-6, with D perhaps given as TRBD1 or TRBD2 (6 bases each). Germline CDR1 is MDHEN and CDR2 is SYDVKM. CDR3 length equals 16 residues.

Many counts were recorded for this clonotype. In nucleotides, the CDR3 is TGTGCCAGCAGTCAAGGACAGGGTCCCCTCTACGAGCAGTACTTC. Protein: CASSQGQGPLYEQYF. The rearrangement uses TRBV28 and TRBJ2-7; 8 bases line up with TRBD1. Germline V CDR1 and CDR2: MDHEN, SYDVKM. The CDR3 totals 15 residues. Trimming took 5 bases from V and 3 from J; bases not matched to a gene: 9.

The chain employs TRBV2 and TRBJ2-3; a possible D gene is TRBD2 (7 bases). The CDR3 contains 16 residues. The V end was cut by 2 bases, the J end by 4 bases, with 16 bases between. Germline V gene lookup returns CDR1 SNHLY and CDR2 FYNNEI. CDR3: CASSEMYGGGPDTQYF. The CDR3 DNA reads as TGTGCCAGCAGTGAAATGTATGGGGGGGGGCCAGATACGCAGTATTTT.

This clonotype was seen only a few times. V gene TRBV7-6 combines with J gene TRBJ2-5; D is ambiguous. This CDR3 is built from 14 residues. Germline CDR1 SGHVS, CDR2 FNYEAQ. Trimming removed 5 bases at V and 5 bases at J, with 15 bases between. CDR3 DNA: TGTGCCAGCAGCCCCCAGCAGCCACCGGAGACCCAGTACTTC. Amino acids: CASSPQQPPETQYF.

This clonotype has a count of ten or more. The CDR3 DNA reads TGTGCCAGCAGCAAACAGGGTTATAATTCACCCCTCCACTTT. This gives the protein CASSKQGYNSPLHF. The chain is built from TRBV7-3 and TRBJ1-6, with D maybe TRBD1 (6 bases). V was shortened by 5 bases and J by 4 bases, with 9 bases between the two germline ends. Germline V gene lookup returns CDR1 SGHTA and CDR2 FQGTGA. The CDR3 loop spans 14 amino acids.

In its sample, this clonotype was seen many times. The gene calls are TRBV27 and TRBJ1-6; D is unresolved. Trimming took 2 bases from V and 0 from J, leaving 8 bases between them. This CDR3 contains 16 residues. The germline V gene has CDR1 MNHEY and CDR2 SMNVEV (reference sequence). CDR3 amino acids: CASSLTAVSYNSPLHF. The CDR3 region has the DNA TGTGCCAGCAGTTTAACGGCGGTCTCCTATAATTCACCCCTCCACTTT.

Many counts were recorded for this clonotype. The rearrangement joins TRBV9 to TRBJ1-1; D is possibly TRBD1 (5 bases). Per germline, CDR1 SGDLS and CDR2 YYNGEE. V gave up 3 bases and J gave up 4 bases, with 16 bases separating them. CDR3 length equals 15 residues. CDR3 loop: CASSAGGTFSTEAFF. DNA of the CDR3: TGTGCCAGCAGCGCGGGAGGGACTTTTAGCACTGAAGCTTTCTTT.

This clonotype was counted only a few times. This chain connects TRBV5-1 to TRBJ1-4; possibly TRBD1 for D (6 bases). Trimming removed 3 bases from V and 5 bases from J, with 14 bases in between. This CDR3 is 15 amino acids long. Germline assignment: CDR1 SGHRS and CDR2 YFSETQ. The chain's CDR3 is CASSSQGMENEKLFF. DNA of the CDR3: TGCGCCAGCAGCTCCCAGGGGATGGAGAATGAAAAACTGTTTTTT. The full variable domain, its missing parts supplied by reference TRBV5-1 and TRBJ1-4, is KAGVTQTPRYLIKTRGQQVTLSCSPISGHRSVSWYQQTPGQGLQFLFEYFSETQRNKGNFPGRFSGRQFSNSRSEMNVSTLELGDSALYLCASSSQGMENEKLFFGSGTQLSVL.

The chain uses TRBV6-2 or TRBV6-3 and TRBJ1-3, with D unresolved. Trimming removed 2 bases at V and 0 bases at J, with 8 bases between. The CDR3 totals 15 residues. Germline CDR1 reads MNHEY; CDR2 reads SVGEGT. The CDR3, as DNA: TGTGCCAGCAGTTACGACGGATTCTCTGGAAACACCATATATTTT. It translates to CASSYDGFSGNTIYF.

This clonotype was seen at least ten times. This chain joins TRBV20-1 and TRBJ1-3; D is unresolved. This CDR3 is 14 amino acids long. The V and J ends lost 0 bases and 3 bases respectively, with 9 bases between them. CDR1 and CDR2 from the germline V gene are DFQATT and SNEGSKA (reference sequence). The CDR3 bases are TGCAGTGCTAGAGAAGTAGTAGGTGGAAACACCATATATTTT. Protein product: CSAREVVGGNTIYF.

This clonotype was counted at least ten times. The genes are TRBV20-1 and TRBJ2-7; possibly TRBD1 for D (6 bases). Trimming took 2 bases from V and 0 from J, leaving 14 bases between them. CDR1 and CDR2 (germline): DFQATT, SNEGSKA (reference sequence). The CDR3 spans 15 residues. In nucleotides, the CDR3 is TGCAGTGCTAGATCTGGCCAGGGGAACTCCTACGAGCAGTACTTC. It specifies CSARSGQGNSYEQYF.

There are many counts of this clonotype. The chain has TRBV11-2 and TRBJ2-3; D is unresolved. This CDR3 spans 12 amino acids. Between the trimmed V and J ends, which lost 0 bases and 6 bases, there was a span of 4 bases. Germline V gene data show CDR1 as SGHAT and CDR2 as FQNNGV. CDR3 sequence: CASSLDRDTQYF. The CDR3 bases are TGTGCCAGCAGCTTAGATCGTGATACGCAGTATTTT.

This clonotype has at least ten counts. The gene calls are TRBV11-2 and TRBJ1-5; TRBD1 might be the D (5 bases). This CDR3 spans 12 amino acids. The V end lost 5 bases, the J end lost 6 bases, and 8 bases lay between the germline ends. The V gene's germline CDR1 is SGHAT and CDR2 FQNNGV. CDR3 in amino acids: CASSQGVQPQHF. In nucleotides, the CDR3 is TGTGCCAGCAGCCAGGGTGTTCAGCCCCAGCATTTT.

This clonotype was recorded many times. The chain links TRBV6-2 or TRBV6-3 to TRBJ2-1; D might be TRBD1 (5 bases). V was shortened by 8 bases and J by 4 bases, with 21 bases between the two germline ends. The CDR3 covers 16 residues. Looked up from germline, CDR1 is MNHEY and CDR2 is SVGEGT. The CDR3 reads CASGDMTGAHYNEQFF. DNA of the CDR3: TGTGCCAGCGGAGACATGACTGGGGCCCATTACAATGAGCAGTTCTTC.

This clonotype showed up just a few times. The gene calls are TRBV6-2 or TRBV6-3 and TRBJ1-6, with D possibly being TRBD1 (6 bases). CDR1 MNHEY and CDR2 SVGEGT come from the germline V gene. Trimming pared 7 bases from V and 10 bases from J, leaving 20 bases between. The CDR3 extends over 15 amino acids. The CDR3 DNA reads as TGTGCCAGCATCGGCAGGGGATCTTCGAGCTCACCCCTCCACTTT. This gives the protein CASIGRGSSSSPLHF.

This clonotype was seen ten or more times. CDR3 nucleotide sequence: TGTGCCAGCCAAGGACTAACAGCAACTAATGAAAAACTGTTTTTT. Translation gives CASQGLTATNEKLFF. The V call is TRBV6-1, the J call TRBJ1-4; D unresolved. Trimming pared 8 bases from V and 0 bases from J, leaving 13 bases between. Germline CDR1 reads MNHNS; CDR2 reads SASEGT. This CDR3 is 15 amino acids long.

Of note for this clonotype: A clone one base away is much larger, so this may be a read error. The chain combines TRBV27 with TRBJ2-1; D possibly uses TRBD1 or TRBD2 (6 bases each). Germline CDR1 is MNHEY and CDR2 is SMNVEV (reference sequence). The CDR3 spans 15 residues. CDR3: CTSSFGKLQGGEQFF. The CDR3 nucleotides read TGTACCAGCAGTTTCGGTAAACTACAGGGAGGCGAGCAGTTCTTC.

The chain uses TRBV29-1 and TRBJ1-2; a possible D gene is TRBD1 (6 bases). Trimming stripped 6 bases from V and 7 bases from J, with 15 bases between. Per the germline V gene, CDR1 is SQVTM and CDR2 is ANQGSEA. This CDR3 comprises 12 residues. CDR3 protein: CSVWDTPGGYTF. CDR3 nucleotide sequence: TGCAGCGTGTGGGACACCCCGGGTGGCTACACCTTC.

The sample holds many counts of this clonotype. The rearrangement uses TRBV12-3 or TRBV12-4 and TRBJ1-5, with D hard to call. The ends were cut back, 4 bases at V and 4 bases at J, with 11 bases in the middle. The length of the CDR3 is 14 residues. The CDR3 reads CASSSDLLNQPQHF. The CDR3 nucleotides are TGTGCCAGCAGTTCCGACCTACTTAATCAGCCCCAGCATTTT.

Ten or more counts support this clonotype. The V gene is TRBV12-3 or TRBV12-4, the J gene TRBJ1-3; a weak D match, TRBD1 (5 bases). This CDR3 has 15 residues. The V gene lost 3 bases and the J gene lost 3 bases, with 12 bases spanning the gap. The CDR3, as DNA: TGTGCCAGCAGTTTTCCGGCCAGGGTTGGAAACACCATATATTTT. Translated: CASSFPARVGNTIYF.

This clonotype has a count of ten or more. V gene TRBV6-6 combines with J gene TRBJ2-7; tentatively, D is TRBD2 (5 bases). The CDR3 is 15 amino acids. Deletions cut 7 bases from V and 2 bases from J, with 18 bases between. Germline-derived CDR1 and CDR2 are MNHNY and SVGAGI (reference sequence). CDR3 protein: CASTLGAAETYEQYF. CDR3 sequence (DNA): TGTGCCAGCACCCTAGGAGCGGCTGAAACCTACGAGCAGTACTTC.

This clonotype was found many times. The chain uses TRBV5-4 and TRBJ2-5; TRBD1 agrees at 8 bases. The CDR3 is made up of 15 amino acids. V trimming: 0 bases; J trimming: 5 bases; junction bases outside the gene matches: 6. The V gene's germline CDR1 is SGHNT and CDR2 YYREEE (reference sequence). CDR3 sequence reads: CASSLVPGGKETQYF. CDR3 DNA: TGTGCCAGCAGCTTGGTTCCAGGGGGCAAGGAGACCCAGTACTTC.

The CDR3 here is CASSFTGPGETQYF. The CDR3 DNA sequence: TGCGCCAGCAGCTTCACAGGTCCCGGGGAGACCCAGTACTTC. This sequence joins TRBV5-1 and TRBJ2-5; perhaps TRBD1 as D (5 bases). The V gene's germline CDR1 is SGHRS and CDR2 YFSETQ. Trimming stripped 2 bases from V and 5 bases from J, with 13 bases between. The CDR3 sequence is 14 residues long.

This clonotype was seen at least ten times. The rearrangement uses TRBV28 and TRBJ1-5; 10 bases match TRBD1. Germline CDR1 MDHEN, CDR2 SYDVKM. J gave up 6 bases and V 3 bases, and 2 bases lay outside the gene matches. The CDR3 contains 14 residues. As DNA, the CDR3 is TGTGCCAGCAGTTTTGGGACAGGGGTTCAGCCCCAGCATTTT. It encodes CASSFGTGVQPQHF.

Details on this clonotype: A much larger clone differs by one base, so this may be a read error. The V call is TRBV28, the J call TRBJ2-7; TRBD1 matches 9 bases. This CDR3 spans 14 amino acids. CDR1 MDHEN and CDR2 SYDVKM come from the germline V gene. V trimming: 4 bases; J trimming: 3 bases; junction bases outside the gene matches: 4. In nucleotides, the CDR3 is TGTGCCAGCAGTTCCTGGGACAGGGTCTACGAGCAGTACTTC. Amino acids: CASSSWDRVYEQYF.

Many counts were recorded for this clonotype. The rearrangement uses TRBV4-1 and TRBJ2-5; no reliable D call. Germline values: CDR1 MGHRA, CDR2 YSYEKL. Trimming took off 0 bases at V and 3 bases at J, with 11 bases between the two ends. The CDR3 length is 15 residues. DNA of the CDR3: TGCGCCAGCAGCCAAGAGTACCCTCTTAAAGAGACCCAGTACTTC. As protein: CASSQEYPLKETQYF.

This clonotype was recorded at least ten times. This chain uses TRBV13 with TRBJ1-1; D is undetermined. V gave up 9 bases and J gave up 6 bases, with 14 bases separating them. CDR3 length equals 12 residues. CDR1 PRHDT and CDR2 FYEKMQ come from the germline V gene (reference sequence). The DNA for the CDR3 is TGTGCCAGGGGTGACACAAGGTCTGAAGCTTTCTTT. It translates to CARGDTRSEAFF. The full variable domain, its missing parts supplied by reference TRBV13 and TRBJ1-1, is AAGVIQSPRHLIKEKRETATLKCYPIPRHDTVYWYQQGPGQDPQFLISFYEKMQSDKGSIPDRFSAQQFSDYHSELNMSSLELGDSALYFCARGDTRSEAFFGQGTRLTVV.

This clonotype was counted ten times or more. The chain joins TRBV12-3 or TRBV12-4 to TRBJ2-1; 13 bases match TRBD2. The CDR3 covers 16 residues. The J segment lost 1 base and the V segment lost 6 bases, leaving 3 bases of the junction unmatched. CDR3 protein: CASSRTSGGSYNEQFF. The CDR3 DNA sequence: TGTGCCAGCAGCAGGACTAGCGGGGGATCCTACAATGAGCAGTTCTTC.

The chain couples TRBV4-1 to TRBJ1-5, with 7 bases matching TRBD1. J was trimmed by 5 bases and V by 3 bases; bases with no gene match: 10. Germline CDR1 and CDR2: MGHRA and YSYEKL. This CDR3 has 16 amino acids. CDR3 nucleotides: TGCGCCAGCAGCCATAGGACAGGACTGGAGGATCAGCCCCAGCATTTT. It yields the protein CASSHRTGLEDQPQHF.

This clonotype was seen ten or more times. The chain links TRBV30 to TRBJ2-2; 9 nucleotides match TRBD2. CDR3 length: 14 amino acids. Germline CDR1 reads GTSNPN; CDR2 reads SVGIG (reference sequence). V lost 4 bases, J lost 5 bases, and 5 bases stayed unmatched. The chain's CDR3 is CAWKRGVETGELFF. The CDR3 bases are TGTGCCTGGAAGCGGGGGGTCGAGACCGGGGAGCTGTTTTTT.

There are a few counts of this clonotype. The chain combines TRBV11-2 with TRBJ2-7; D uncertain. CDR3 length equals 14 residues. Per germline, CDR1 SGHAT and CDR2 FQNNGV. Trimming pared 4 bases from V and 1 base from J, leaving 11 bases between. CDR3 in DNA: TGTGCCAGCAGCTCCCGGGCCCTTTCCTACGAGCAGTACTTC. It translates to CASSSRALSYEQYF.